This T cell receptor (beta chain) was profiled in a study of shared clonotypes between healthy human individuals. Study findings and constraints: Exclusively blood specimens were collected; tissue repertoires likely differ. Approximately 5% was the fraction of naive CD4 clonotypes found shared across several donors.

As to this clone: Antigen: not known.

The authors ran the assay at deep level. Profiled with immunoSEQ multiplex PCR; TCRdb holds only in-frame clones, not every one. The sample shows around 2,000,000 clones, 90% to 95% of them seen only once. Caucasian adults residing in Nashville, Tennessee made up all the donors. The CDR3 has 11 residues. Germline V CDR1 and CDR2: SQVTM, ANQGSEA. V dropped 7 bases and J dropped 7; count of bases not matched to a gene: 7. The receptor was isolated from a man younger than 30 in good health. The genes are TRBV29-1 and TRBJ2-7; 7 nucleotides agree with TRBD2. Sequencing input: naive CD4+ T cells sorted from blood. Described subset: CD45RA+ positively selected. The CDR3 is CSAIRGVEQYF. The CDR3 DNA reads TGCAGCGCTATTCGGGGGGTTGAGCAGTACTTC.